This note documents a single T cell receptor (beta chain) sequence. Its specificity is unknown. While the first cohort had hundreds of subjects, the donors belonged to the separate validation cohort of fewer than 150 subjects. The entry originates in a study of cytomegalovirus exposure and HLA in healthy donors. At the level of the study: Both the approximately 130 validation repertoires and the 600 to 750 first-cohort repertoires used the same platform, as reported by a later analysis.

Findings and caveats of the study: The listing of fewer than 200 TCR beta chains classed them as cytomegalovirus-associated. In vitro, three CMV-associated chains proved specific for CMV antigens.

The method was immunoSEQ multiplex PCR; TCRdb's version includes in-frame clones alone and lacks a portion of them. The sample includes more than 95,000 clones, more than 75% of them seen just once. CDR1 is MNHNY, CDR2 SVGAGI, per germline (reference sequence). V shed 0 bases and J 5 bases; nucleotides not matched to a gene: 0. CDR3 size: 15 residues. The chain combines TRBV6-6 with TRBJ2-1; 11 bases are shared with TRBD2. The receptor was derived from a man aged 18 to 30 in good health and CMV-seronegative. The specimen was PBMCs. The CDR3 spells CASSYSSGGDNEQFF. CDR3 nucleotides: TGTGCCAGCAGTTACTCTAGCGGGGGGGACAATGAGCAGTTCTTC.